Given below is one TCR beta chain in context. TCRdb's table, derived via immunoSEQ multiplex PCR, lists solely in-frame clones and lacks some. The sample records 250,000 or so clones, nearly 90% being singletons. These data belong to a study of blood T cell repertoires in COVID-19. After removal of 1 base from V and 7 bases from J, the junction contained 6 bases not matched to a gene. Looked up from germline, CDR1 is SGDLS and CDR2 is YYNGEE. The CDR3 covers 15 residues. V gene TRBV9 combines with J gene TRBJ1-2; TRBD1 matches 11 bases. This TCR was sampled from a man in his thirties or forties who had recovered from COVID-19. The sample consisted of PBMCs or T cells enriched from blood (not recorded which). The CDR3 DNA reads TGTGCCAGCAGCGTATACGGACAGGGGGCTGGTGGCTACACCTTC. Translated, it gives CASSVYGQGAGGYTF.